This TCR beta chain was documented in a study of response to subunit inactivated influenza vaccine. Study conclusions and caveats: The authors offered the suggestion that each seasonal influenza vaccination recruits few new T cells.

The ends were cut back, 3 bases at V and 1 base at J, with 12 bases in the middle. The CDR3 consists of 15 residues. Germline assignment: CDR1 ENHRY and CDR2 SYGVKD. TCRdb reprocessed the RT-PCR reads with MiXCR, giving one entry per CDR3 protein. The sample records about 570,000 distinct CDR3 sequences, 12% being singletons. Note on this clonotype: No antigen is known for it.

The material sequenced was PBMCs from blood, taken on the day of vaccination. The TCR comes from a man over 45 who received an inactivated influenza vaccine. V usage is TRBV10-3 and J usage is TRBJ2-5, with D hard to call. The CDR3 loop is CAISEPLDPQETQYF. DNA for the CDR3: TGTGCCATCAGTGAACCCTTGGACCCCCAAGAGACCCAGTACTTC.